These 11 T cell receptor beta chains were sequenced from one sample in a study of blood T cell repertoires in COVID-19. Measured with immunoSEQ multiplex PCR; TCRdb has only the in-frame clones, and not every one. The repertoire holds hundreds of thousands of clones, with about nine tenths as singletons. Sequenced: peripheral blood. These receptors originate from a man older than 75 with acute or convalescent COVID-19.

This chain joins TRBV7-9 and TRBJ2-4, with a weak D call TRBD1 (5 bases). Trimming removed 5 bases at V and 2 bases at J, with 16 bases between. The CDR3 totals 16 residues. CDR1 is SEHNR, CDR2 FQNEAQ, per germline (reference sequence). This chain's CDR3 is CASSTAGQLTKNIQYF. CDR3 bases: TGTGCCAGCAGCACCGCAGGGCAACTTACCAAAAACATTCAGTACTTC.

The chain joins TRBV7-3 to TRBJ2-6, with D possibly being TRBD1 (6 bases). The CDR3 spans 16 residues. Per the germline V gene, CDR1 is SGHTA and CDR2 is FQGTGA. V was cut by 0 bases and J by 3 bases, with 9 bases left in between. DNA for the CDR3: TGTGCCAGCAGCTTAACGCAGGGGCTTGGGGCCAACGTCCTGACTTTC. Amino acid sequence: CASSLTQGLGANVLTF.

This chain links TRBV11-2 with TRBJ1-2; the match to TRBD1 covers 10 bases. Germline V gene data show CDR1 as SGHAT and CDR2 as FQNNGV. This CDR3 comprises 13 residues. Trimming took 5 bases from V and 8 from J; bases not matched to a gene: 5. For the CDR3, the DNA is TGTGCCAGCAGCCACGACAGGGGGCCAGGCTACACCTTC. Encoded protein: CASSHDRGPGYTF. Complete variable domain (other parts from reference TRBV11-2 and TRBJ1-2): EAGVAQSPRYKIIEKRQSVAFWCNPISGHATLYWYQQILGQGPKLLIQFQNNGVVDDSQLPKDRFSAERLKGVDSTLKIQPAKLEDSAVYLCASSHDRGPGYTFGSGTRLTVV.

This chain joins TRBV12-3 or TRBV12-4 and TRBJ2-2; 8 bases agree with TRBD2. V was clipped by 8 bases and J by 6 bases; unmatched bases: 5. CDR3 length: 13 amino acids. The CDR3 sequence is CASSSREAGELFF. The CDR3, as DNA: TGTGCCAGCTCATCGCGGGAGGCCGGGGAGCTGTTTTTT.

The rearrangement links TRBV7-9 to TRBJ2-1, with 8 nucleotides matching TRBD2. With 1 base clipped from V and 4 bases from J, the junction kept 6 bases outside the gene matches. CDR3 length: 16 amino acids. CDR1 is SEHNR, CDR2 FQNEAQ, per germline (reference sequence). The CDR3 DNA is TGTGCCAGCAGCTTAGTGGAACTAGCGGCGTACAATGAGCAGTTCTTC. Protein product: CASSLVELAAYNEQFF.

The J gene is TRBJ1-2, the V gene TRBV5-1; 7 nucleotides match TRBD1. The CDR3 sequence is 12 residues long. Germline CDR1 reads SGHRS; CDR2 reads YFSETQ. With V trimmed by 4 bases and J by 8 bases, 5 bases remained unmatched. The CDR3 nucleotides read TGCGCCAGCAGCACGCAGGGGGGAGGCTACACCTTC. This codes for CASSTQGGGYTF.

This rearrangement joins TRBV19 to TRBJ2-1, with 10 positions matching TRBD2. Trimming took 7 bases from V and 15 from J; bases not matched to a gene: 15. The CDR3 consists of 14 residues. Germline values: CDR1 LNHDA, CDR2 SQIVND (reference sequence). Here the CDR3 reads CASNSQLAGAGTFF. The CDR3 coding sequence is TGTGCCAGTAATTCTCAGCTAGCGGGAGCCGGGACGTTCTTC.

The rearrangement joins TRBV29-1 to TRBJ2-5; the match to TRBD2 covers 13 bases. Germline V gene lookup returns CDR1 SQVTM and CDR2 ANQGSEA. This CDR3 is 15 amino acids long. V dropped 6 bases and J dropped 1; count of bases not matched to a gene: 5. CDR3 bases: TGCAGCGTAGACGGACTAGCGGGAGCCCAAGAGACCCAGTACTTC. Translation gives CSVDGLAGAQETQYF.

This clone was detected only once. The V call is TRBV12-5, the J call TRBJ2-1, with 8 bases that match TRBD2. V shed 6 bases and J 3 bases; nucleotides not matched to a gene: 7. Per germline, CDR1 LGHNT and CDR2 FRNRAP. This CDR3 has 15 amino acids. The CDR3 sequence: CASGPGGLDYNEQFF. The CDR3 DNA follows: TGTGCTAGTGGCCCTGGGGGACTAGACTACAATGAGCAGTTCTTC.

V gene TRBV6-5 combines with J gene TRBJ1-2; D ambiguous. The CDR3 is 13 amino acids. The V end was cut by 4 bases, the J end by 5 bases, with 11 bases between. The germline V gene encodes CDR1 MNHEY and CDR2 SVGAGI. The CDR3 DNA is TGTGCCAGCAGTTCCCGACTAGTTTATGGCTACACCTTC. This encodes CASSSRLVYGYTF.

The chain joins TRBV5-1 to TRBJ2-1; D unclear. Trimming took off 0 bases at V and 2 bases at J, with 12 bases between the two ends. Germline assignment: CDR1 SGHRS and CDR2 YFSETQ. The CDR3 is made up of 16 amino acids. CDR3 protein: CASSLGLPPAYNEQFF. The CDR3 nucleotides are TGCGCCAGCAGCTTGGGGCTCCCACCCGCCTACAATGAGCAGTTCTTC.